One sample yielded the 26 T cell receptor delta chains listed below, sequenced in a study of Vγ9Vδ2 T cells in congenital toxoplasmosis. cDNA was made by template-switch reverse transcription with TRGC- and TRDC-specific primers in one tube. The TRGC primer design covered both constant genes, TRGC1 and TRGC2. TCRdb re-processed the reads using CATT. The sample carries 900 to 1,000 delta-chain clones, around 19% recorded once. The sample taken for sequencing was gamma-delta T cells from blood. These receptors originate from a child under 10 years old born to a mother with Toxoplasma gondii infection during pregnancy, either congenitally infected or uninfected (not recorded which).

Points on this clone: This may be a read error, as it is one base from a much larger clone. The genes are TRDV3 and TRDJ1; 11 bases map to TRDD3. The CDR3 loop spans 18 amino acids. V shed 1 base and J 1 base; nucleotides not matched to a gene: 14. Germline CDR1 TVYSNPD, CDR2 GDNSRS (reference sequence). CDR3 DNA: TGTGCCTTTAACTGGGGGATATGCCCGGGGGAGGCCACCGATAAACTCATCTTT. Translating it yields CAFNWGICPGEATDKLIF.

Regarding this clone: A far larger clone differs by one base, so this is likely a read error. V is TRDV3 and J is TRDJ1; TRDD2 matches at 9 bases. The J gene, left out of TCRdb, was set here by checking the DNA against germline. The CDR3 has 22 residues. J lost 0 bases, V lost 5 bases, and 31 bases had no gene match. Germline lookup yields CDR1 TVYSNPD and CDR2 GDNSRS (reference sequence). The CDR3 spells CALLWDTFLRLLVRSYTDKLIF. CDR3 nucleotide sequence: TGTGCCCTTTTATGGGATACCTTCCTACGCCTACTGGTTCGATCTTACACCGATAAACTCATCTTT.

This clone appeared a single time. The rearrangement links TRDV2 to TRDJ3; 11 bases align to TRDD3. In the absence of a J gene in TCRdb, the DNA was matched to germline to assign it here. With 3 bases clipped from V and 2 bases from J, the junction kept 5 bases outside the gene matches. CDR1 and CDR2 (germline): GEAIGNYY, EKD. The length of the CDR3 is 18 residues. CDR3 sequence (DNA): TGTGCCTGTGACCCCTTACTGGGGGATACCTGGGACACCCGACAGATGTTTTTC. Translated: CACDPLLGDTWDTRQMFF.

In its sample, this clone ranks as medium-sized. This rearrangement joins TRDV2 to TRDJ3; D gene ambiguous. Germline values: CDR1 GEAIGNYY, CDR2 EKD. V gave up 0 bases and J gave up 0 bases, with 14 bases separating them. This CDR3 has 19 residues. CDR3 in DNA: TGTGCCTGTGACACCGTCGATAAAGGGAGCTCCTGGGACACCCGACAGATGTTTTTC. Translating it yields CACDTVDKGSSWDTRQMFF.

This clone ranks as large. The V gene is TRDV2, the J gene TRDJ1; a weak D match, TRDD3 (6 bases). Germline CDR1 is GEAIGNYY and CDR2 is EKD. The CDR3 length is 17 residues. The V end lost 0 bases, the J end lost 0 bases, and 16 bases lay between the germline ends. The CDR3 sequence: CACDTLGGPQDTDKLIF. CDR3 nucleotide sequence: TGTGCCTGTGACACCCTTGGGGGCCCCCAGGACACCGATAAACTCATCTTT.

Relative to its sample, this clone is medium-sized. The sample has other DNA sequences that encode this CDR3 too. J is TRDJ3 and V is TRDV2; the match to TRDD3 covers 11 bases. From germline, CDR1 is GEAIGNYY and CDR2 EKD. The V gene end was trimmed by 3 bases and the J gene end by 0 bases; junction bases not matched to a gene: 9. The CDR3 is made up of 20 amino acids. CDR3 region: CACDAVLGDKSSWDTRQMFF. CDR3 in DNA: TGTGCCTGTGACGCCGTACTGGGGGATAAAAGCTCCTGGGACACCCGACAGATGTTTTTC.

In this sample, this clone turned up a few times. Additional DNA sequences in this sample encode the identical CDR3. The chain carries TRDV2 and TRDJ1; a possible D gene is TRDD3 (5 bases). CDR3 length: 19 residues. The V end was cut by 3 bases, the J end by 1 base, with 26 bases between. Germline V gene sequence: CDR1 GEAIGNYY, CDR2 EKD. In DNA, the CDR3 is TGTGCCTGTGACCCCCGACTGAAAGGGGGTACGTTGGTCACCGATAAACTCATCTTT. Its protein product is CACDPRLKGGTLVTDKLIF.

About this clone itself: Just one base apart from a much larger clone, this may be a read error. The gene calls are TRDV2 and TRDJ1; 7 bases are a match to TRDD3. The CDR3 contains 15 residues. Germline assignment: CDR1 GEAIGNYY and CDR2 EKD. V was clipped by 3 bases and J by 7 bases; unmatched bases: 13. For the CDR3, the DNA is TGTGCCTGTGACCCTCTACTGAGGGATACAGCTAAACTCATCTTT. This encodes CACDPLLRDTAKLIF.

This clone has a handful of counts. A single base separates this from a much larger clone, so it may be a read error. The chain combines TRDV1 with TRDJ1, with 9 bases that match TRDD3. J gave up 10 bases and V 0 bases, and 24 bases lay outside the gene matches. Germline assignment: CDR1 TSWWSYY and CDR2 QGS. The CDR3 extends over 20 amino acids. The CDR3 DNA is TGTGCTCTTGGGGAACTTGGTTCCCACTGGCGCCAGAGGGGGATACAGTTACTCATCTTT. This codes for CALGELGSHWRQRGIQLLIF.

A note on this clone: This likely came from a read error, as a far larger clone is one base away. This chain uses TRDV1 with TRDJ1; 8 bases agree with TRDD3. With V trimmed by 6 bases and J by 2 bases, 29 bases remained unmatched. Germline loops: CDR1 TSWWSYY, CDR2 QGS. The length of the CDR3 is 22 residues. CDR3 sequence: CALGEPWAFIRSSGGLTDKLIF. The CDR3 nucleotides read TGTGCTCTTGGCGAGCCTTGGGCCTTCATACGTTCCAGTGGGGGATTGACCGATAAACTCATCTTT.

The V call is TRDV2, the J call TRDJ1; D is unclear. The germline V and J ends were trimmed by 0 bases and 3 bases, with 13 bases remaining between them. In germline, CDR1 is GEAIGNYY, CDR2 EKD. This CDR3 region has 15 residues. DNA of the CDR3: TGTGCCTGTGACACCGTTGGACTTACCTCCGATAAACTCATCTTT. Translated: CACDTVGLTSDKLIF.

This clone is categorized as large. The chain employs TRDV2 and TRDJ1; TRDD3 agrees at 10 bases. There are 18 residues in the CDR3. Trimming removed 2 bases from V and 3 bases from J; junction bases left unmatched: 14. Per germline, CDR1 GEAIGNYY and CDR2 EKD. CDR3 in amino acids: CACDKLLDWGITSDKLIF. The CDR3 coding sequence is TGTGCCTGTGACAAGCTCCTTGACTGGGGGATTACCTCCGATAAACTCATCTTT.

This clone was detected only once. A single base separates this from a much larger clone, so it may be a read error. V usage is TRDV1 and J usage is TRDJ2, with TRDD2 matching over 7 bases. The J gene comes from matching the DNA to germline here; TCRdb lacks it. Trimming cost V 2 bases and J 3 bases; bases outside gene matches: 21. The germline V gene encodes CDR1 TSWWSYY and CDR2 QGS. This CDR3 spans 21 amino acids. As DNA, the CDR3 is TGTGCTCTTGGGGAAGTCCCTTCGAGGTTTCCTACCCTGGGTATGACAGCACAACTCTTCTTT. Residues: CALGEVPSRFPTLGMTAQLFF.

In this sample, this clone is large. This chain connects TRDV2 to TRDJ2; 11 positions match TRDD3. The CDR3 runs 16 residues. Germline values: CDR1 GEAIGNYY, CDR2 EKD. Germline trimming cut 3 bases from V and 0 bases from J; bases unmatched to any gene: 2. The CDR3, as DNA: TGTGCCTGTGACGTACTGGGGGATACTTTGACAGCACAACTCTTCTTT. Amino acid sequence: CACDVLGDTLTAQLFF.

Turning to this clone: One base separates it from a far larger clone, so it is likely a read error. The chain employs TRDV2 and TRDJ3; 7 nucleotides agree with TRDD3. Here the J gene came from matching the DNA to germline, since TCRdb omits it. CDR3 size: 20 residues. The V gene's germline CDR1 is GEAIGNYY and CDR2 EKD. For the CDR3, the DNA is TGTGCGTGTGACACTTTGGGGGACCACCAAAGCTCCTGGGACACCCGACAGATGTTTTTC. The encoded protein is CACDTLGDHQSSWDTRQMFF.

Note on this clone: It differs at one base from a far larger clone, so likely a read error. The chain employs TRDV2 and TRDJ1, with 10 bases that match TRDD3. The J gene, missing from TCRdb, was assigned here through DNA to germline matching. The J segment lost 0 bases and the V segment lost 1 base, leaving 4 bases of the junction unmatched. This CDR3 is built from 16 residues. The germline V gene has CDR1 GEAIGNYY and CDR2 EKD. CDR3 nucleotide sequence: TGTGCCTGTGACACACTGGGGGATGCTCACACCGATAAACTCATCTTT. Amino acids: CACDTLGDAHTDKLIF.

With regard to this clone: This same CDR3 is encoded by further DNA sequences in the sample. This chain links TRDV2 with TRDJ3, with D possibly being TRDD3 (6 bases). The CDR3 extends over 21 amino acids. V was clipped by 0 bases and J by 0 bases, with 20 bases between them. Germline V CDR1 and CDR2: GEAIGNYY, EKD. The CDR3 region is CACDTVSVTGRSSWDTRQMFF. The CDR3 nucleotides read TGTGCCTGTGACACCGTGTCGGTAACTGGGCGAAGCTCCTGGGACACCCGACAGATGTTTTTC.

Within the sample, this clone is medium-sized. The chain joins TRDV2 to TRDJ1, with D perhaps matching TRDD2 (6 bases). The CDR3 extends over 17 amino acids. Trimming shortened V by 1 base and J by 10 bases, and 27 bases separated the two germline ends. CDR1 and CDR2 (germline): GEAIGNYY, EKD. The CDR3 DNA reads TGTGCCTGTGACACTCTCCTTCCCGTCCTCCCCGGACCTAGACTCATCTTT. Amino acid sequence: CACDTLLPVLPGPRLIF.

The table lists this clone with a few counts. V gene TRDV2 combines with J gene TRDJ1, with 7 positions matching TRDD3. CDR1 and CDR2 (germline): GEAIGNYY, EKD. CDR3 length: 13 residues. Germline trimming cut 3 bases from V and 2 bases from J; bases unmatched to any gene: 2. The chain's CDR3 is CACDAWGTDKLIF. CDR3 DNA sequence: TGTGCCTGTGACGCCTGGGGGACCGATAAACTCATCTTT.

By sample share, this clone is large. The V and J genes are TRDV2 and TRDJ1; 9 bases are a match to TRDD3. The V gene's germline CDR1 is GEAIGNYY and CDR2 EKD. The CDR3 consists of 21 residues. Trimming took 0 bases from V and 0 from J; bases not matched to a gene: 19. CDR3 sequence: CACDTVLGAYRGDTDTDKLIF. CDR3 nucleotides: TGTGCCTGTGACACCGTCCTAGGGGCTTACCGGGGGGATACAGACACCGATAAACTCATCTTT.

There are a few counts of this clone. A far larger clone lies a single base away; this is likely a read error. The chain has TRAV38-2/DV8 and TRDJ1; the match to TRDD3 covers 12 bases. V gave up 2 bases and J gave up 0 bases; unmatched junction bases: 29. CDR1 and CDR2 from the germline V gene are TSESDYY and QEAYKQQN. The CDR3 length is 25 residues. The CDR3 protein is CAYRRALPSPLVLGDTPPYTDKLIF. The CDR3 DNA sequence: TGTGCTTATAGGAGAGCGCTACCGAGTCCCCTAGTACTGGGGGATACACCCCCCTACACCGATAAACTCATCTTT.

Worth noting for this clone: This may arise from a read error, as a much more abundant clone is one base away. The chain has TRDV1 and TRDJ1; 7 nucleotides agree with TRDD3. J lost 0 bases, V lost 4 bases, and 26 bases had no gene match. The CDR3 sequence is 22 residues long. Germline CDR1 and CDR2: TSWWSYY and QGS. Written as DNA, the CDR3 is TGTGCTCTTGGGGGAGTGTTTCGCCTCGGAAAGCTGGGGGTCCCGTACACCGATAAACTCATCTTT. Translating gives CALGGVFRLGKLGVPYTDKLIF.

This clone is classed as medium-sized. The chain combines TRDV1 with TRDJ1; 9 bases agree with TRDD2. The CDR3 spans 24 residues. The V gene's germline CDR1 is TSWWSYY and CDR2 QGS. Trimming cost V 4 bases and J 8 bases; bases outside gene matches: 38. The CDR3 reads CALGGRPSYFGNWGRDAINLKLIF. The CDR3 bases are TGTGCTCTTGGGGGACGGCCTTCCTACTTCGGAAACTGGGGACGGGACGCTATAAACCTGAAACTCATCTTT.

As concerns this clone: A single base is all that separates this from a far larger clone, so a read error is likely. The V segment is TRDV1, and no J call was made; TRDD3 reflects the table's D call only, with no check against the DNA. Germline lookup yields CDR1 TSWWSYY and CDR2 QGS. CDR3 length equals 17 residues. As DNA, the CDR3 is TGTGCTCTTGGGGAACCCCGTGGCAGTGGGGGGACCGATAAACGCATCTTT. Residues: CALGEPRGSGGTDKRIF.

By share of the sample, this clone is large (0.1 to 1%). V is TRDV2 and J is TRDJ1; 12 positions match TRDD3. Germline V gives CDR1 GEAIGNYY, CDR2 EKD. This CDR3 spans 20 amino acids. The trim removed 4 bases at V and 1 base at J, leaving 18 bases unmatched. Written as DNA, the CDR3 is TGTGCCTGTGATCCTGTACTGGGGGATACCCCCTCGCCCCGCACCGATAAACTCATCTTT. Translating it yields CACDPVLGDTPSPRTDKLIF.

This clone is termed large (0.1 to 1%). This chain connects TRDV2 to TRDJ1, with 9 bases fitting TRDD3. Germline CDR1 GEAIGNYY, CDR2 EKD. V was clipped by 3 bases and J by 3 bases; unmatched bases: 16. The CDR3 sequence is 18 residues long. The CDR3 loop is CACDALLGDQRDPDKLIF. The DNA of the CDR3 is TGTGCCTGTGACGCTTTACTGGGGGACCAACGGGACCCCGATAAACTCATCTTT.